This TCR beta chain came from a study of T-cell reconstitution after alpha-beta-depleted transplantation in children. Study-level points and caveats: A year post-transplant, T-cell counts and diversity derived mostly from newly produced T cells. From surviving recipient T cells and thymic progenitors came the high day-60 TCRbeta diversity observed in some patients.

At least ten counts were recorded for this clonotype. Its antigen is not known. This CDR3 spans 14 amino acids. Germline V gene data show CDR1 as SQVTM and CDR2 as ANQGSEA. The junction had 6 bases not matched to a gene; V was cut back by 8 bases and J by 0 bases. TCRbeta library preparation incorporated unique molecular identifiers. TCRdb re-derived calls from the PCR reads in MiXCR, one entry per CDR3 protein. The sample lists about 16,000 distinct CDR3 sequences, about 8% occurring once. The sequence derives from a boy under two years old who had a stem cell transplant for Wiskott-Aldrich syndrome, so the T cells may come from the graft donor. The source material was PBMCs, mostly from graft donor cells, sampled 60 days after TCRalphabeta/CD19-depleted stem cell transplant. The rearrangement links TRBV29-1 to TRBJ2-4; 8 bases match TRBD2. This chain's CDR3 is CSPGGVLAKNIQYF. The DNA for the CDR3 is TGCAGCCCGGGAGGGGTACTAGCCAAAAACATTCAGTACTTC.